Shown below are 14 T cell receptor beta chains from a single sample sequenced in a study of response to subunit inactivated influenza vaccine. TCRdb re-called the RT-PCR reads with MiXCR, one entry per CDR3 protein. The sample has almost 250,000 distinct CDR3 sequences, 10% to 15% seen once; the top ten hold 7.5% to 10%. Specimen: non-naive T cells sorted from PBMCs, collected around 15 days before vaccination. Every receptor here comes from a man aged 45 to 65 who received an inactivated influenza vaccine.

This clonotype was found many times. The V gene is TRBV29-1, the J gene TRBJ2-7; D remains unclear. The germline V gene encodes CDR1 SQVTM and CDR2 ANQGSEA. The V end was cut by 1 base, the J end by 12 bases, with 13 bases between. There are 11 residues in the CDR3. The CDR3 DNA follows: TGCAGCGTTGAAGTCGCCCAAGTGGCGTACTTC. Translation: CSVEVAQVAYF.

Only a few counts were recorded for this clonotype. V gene TRBV29-1 combines with J gene TRBJ2-7; TRBD2 matches 9 bases. After removal of 3 bases from V and 5 bases from J, the junction contained 8 bases not matched to a gene. This CDR3 contains 14 residues. Germline V lookup: CDR1 SQVTM, CDR2 ANQGSEA. The CDR3 bases are TGCAGCGTTGAGGAGACGACTAGCGGCAACGAGCAGTACTTC. This encodes CSVEETTSGNEQYF.

The chain carries TRBV28 and TRBJ2-1; TRBD2 aligns across 14 bases. The CDR3 extends over 17 amino acids. CDR1 MDHEN and CDR2 SYDVKM come from the germline V gene. With 2 bases clipped from V and 7 bases from J, the junction kept 7 bases outside the gene matches. The CDR3 loop is CASSLRLAGGESNEQFF. CDR3 nucleotides: TGTGCCAGCAGTTTACGACTAGCGGGAGGGGAGTCTAATGAGCAGTTCTTC.

The chain combines TRBV9 with TRBJ2-5; no definite D call. Per the germline V gene, CDR1 is SGDLS and CDR2 is YYNGEE. The CDR3 covers 14 residues. The germline V and J ends were trimmed by 4 bases and 2 bases, with 12 bases remaining between them. The DNA of the CDR3 is TGTGCCAGCAGCATCACCGGCAATCAAGAGACCCAGTACTTC. This translates into CASSITGNQETQYF. Full variable domain (remainder filled in from reference TRBV9 and TRBJ2-5): DSGVTQTPKHLITATGQRVTLRCSPRSGDLSVYWYQQSLDQGLQFLIQYYNGEERAKGNILERFSAQQFPDLHSELNLSSLELGDSALYFCASSITGNQETQYFGPGTRLLVL.

The CDR3 sequence: CASSQETGSEAFF. In DNA, the CDR3 is TGTGCCAGCAGCCAAGAAACCGGCTCTGAAGCTTTCTTT. This rearrangement joins TRBV14 to TRBJ1-1; D gene ambiguous. This CDR3 is 13 amino acids long. Trimming removed 0 bases from V and 6 bases from J, with 8 bases in between. Germline lookup yields CDR1 SGHDN and CDR2 FVKESK. Filled out from reference TRBV14 and TRBJ1-1, the complete variable domain reads EAGVTQFPSHSVIEKGQTVTLRCDPISGHDNLYWYRRVMGKEIKFLLHFVKESKQDESGMPNNRFLAERTGGTYSTLKVQPAELEDSGVYFCASSQETGSEAFFGQGTRLTVV.

In its sample, this clonotype was seen many times. The J gene is TRBJ2-1, the V gene TRBV4-3; either TRBD1 or TRBD2 may supply D (5 bases each). CDR1 is LGHNA, CDR2 YSLEER, per germline. Deletions cut 5 bases from V and 2 bases from J, with 13 bases between. The length of the CDR3 is 15 residues. Here the CDR3 reads CASSRSRDPYNEQFF. CDR3 in DNA: TGCGCCAGCAGCAGGAGCAGGGACCCCTACAATGAGCAGTTCTTC.

This clonotype was seen at least ten times. J is TRBJ2-5 and V is TRBV11-2; D assignment may be TRBD1 or TRBD2 (5 bases each). This CDR3 is built from 14 residues. CDR1 is SGHAT and CDR2 is FQNNGV in the germline V gene. V dropped 1 base and J dropped 9 bases, with 15 bases sitting between them. This CDR3 is CASSLASLGTPQYF. The CDR3 DNA sequence: TGTGCCAGCAGCTTAGCGAGCCTAGGGACCCCCCAGTACTTC. The complete variable domain, with remaining parts taken from reference TRBV11-2 and TRBJ2-5, reads EAGVAQSPRYKIIEKRQSVAFWCNPISGHATLYWYQQILGQGPKLLIQFQNNGVVDDSQLPKDRFSAERLKGVDSTLKIQPAKLEDSAVYLCASSLASLGTPQYFGPGTRLLVL.

The chain joins TRBV29-1 to TRBJ1-2; D not resolved. CDR3 length: 13 amino acids. CDR1 SQVTM and CDR2 ANQGSEA come from the germline V gene. V lost 4 bases and J lost 5, with 14 bases in between. The CDR3 region is CSVVWRRGYGYTF. CDR3 DNA: TGCAGCGTTGTCTGGCGTCGAGGGTATGGCTACACCTTC.

A single count supports this clonotype. This sequence joins TRBV6-1 and TRBJ2-7, with no clear D. The V gene's germline CDR1 is MNHNS and CDR2 SASEGT. CDR3 length: 14 amino acids. V was cut by 1 base and J by 3 bases, with 10 bases left in between. For the CDR3, the DNA is TGTGCCAGCAGTGAAGGTGTTTGGGACTACGAGCAGTACTTC. Translated, it gives CASSEGVWDYEQYF.

V usage is TRBV28 and J usage is TRBJ2-7; 14 bases are shared with TRBD2. After removal of 6 bases from V and 5 bases from J, the junction contained 6 bases not matched to a gene. Germline CDR1 and CDR2: MDHEN and SYDVKM. The CDR3 loop spans 15 amino acids. DNA for the CDR3: TGTGCCAGCAGGCGGACTAGCGGGAGGAACGACGAGCAGTACTTC. Encoded protein: CASRRTSGRNDEQYF.

The V and J genes are TRBV14 and TRBJ1-1, with 8 bases lining up with TRBD1. The CDR3 has 15 residues. The V and J ends lost 5 bases and 2 bases, in that order; junction bases with no gene match: 7. Germline V gives CDR1 SGHDN, CDR2 FVKESK. For the CDR3, the DNA is TGTGCCAGCAGCGCGGACAGGGCCTTCAACACTGAAGCTTTCTTT. Translation gives CASSADRAFNTEAFF.

This clonotype has more than one count but fewer than ten. The chain uses TRBV20-1 and TRBJ1-2; 9 bases map to TRBD1. The CDR3 totals 14 residues. Germline loops: CDR1 DFQATT, CDR2 SNEGSKA (reference sequence). V was clipped by 3 bases and J by 7 bases; unmatched bases: 9. CDR3 nucleotide sequence: TGCAGTGCTAGCTTTCCCGGACAGGGGTCTGGCTACACCTTC. It translates to CSASFPGQGSGYTF.

Ten or more counts support this clonotype. This rearrangement joins TRBV19 to TRBJ2-1; 9 positions match TRBD1. Germline CDR1 reads LNHDA; CDR2 reads SQIVND (reference sequence). Trimming took 6 bases from V and 1 from J; bases not matched to a gene: 4. There are 15 residues in the CDR3. The DNA of the CDR3 is TGTGCCAGTAGCGGACAGGGGAGATCCTACAATGAGCAGTTCTTC. Translated, it gives CASSGQGRSYNEQFF.

This rearrangement joins TRBV29-1 to TRBJ2-1, with TRBD1 matching over 9 bases. V lost 4 bases to trimming and J lost 3 bases; unmatched junction nucleotides: 4. This CDR3 has 14 amino acids. Germline values: CDR1 SQVTM, CDR2 ANQGSEA. The CDR3 region has the DNA TGCAGCGTTGCCTTGGACAGGGGCTACAATGAGCAGTTCTTC. Protein sequence: CSVALDRGYNEQFF.